Listed below are T cell receptor beta chains from one sample, sequenced in a study of blood T cell repertoires in COVID-19. TCRdb keeps only in-frame clones here, not all; method: immunoSEQ multiplex PCR. Among about 120,000 clones listed, more than 85% were seen once. The material sequenced was peripheral blood. The receptors stem from a human donor with acute or convalescent COVID-19. The donor label of this sample is uncertain. Each CDR3 is given with its conserved first and last residue. Each record gives: V gene, D gene, J gene, CDR3 protein. The D gene is left open where the match is weak.

>TRBV5-1|TRBD2|TRBJ2-5
CASSLMGLYQETQYF
>TRBV28|NA|TRBJ2-2
CASSPRGILANTGELFF
>TRBV6-5|TRBD1|TRBJ1-3
CASSWNTGEAGNTIYF
>TRBV19|TRBD2|TRBJ2-1
CASSLAAGSGRNEQFF
>TRBV10-3|TRBD2|TRBJ2-3
CAISERAGGLGSNTQYF
>TRBV11-2|TRBD2|TRBJ2-1
CASSSLRGGPFRHEQFF
>TRBV12-3/TRBV12-4|TRBD1|TRBJ1-3
CASRRDSGNTIYF
>TRBV5-6|NA|TRBJ2-1
CASGGVVNNEQFF
>TRBV2|TRBD2|TRBJ2-1
CASIKTSGGFNGQFF
>TRBV11-2|NA|TRBJ2-1
CASSPVSSVVEQFF
>TRBV2|NA|TRBJ2-2
CASSHDRGGTGELFF
>TRBV7-9|NA|TRBJ1-2
CASSLAGREYGYTF
>TRBV9|NA|TRBJ2-1
CASSVGPLHNEQFF
>TRBV6-2/TRBV6-3|NA|TRBJ1-1
CASSYHSRGGTEAFF
>TRBV30|NA|TRBJ2-7
CAWGRGSFYEQYF
>TRBV6-2/TRBV6-3|NA|TRBJ1-5
CASSAHVEGSNQPQHF
>TRBV18|TRBD1|TRBJ2-3
CASSRGQVRRTDTQYF
>TRBV27|NA|TRBJ2-7
CASSLGHSYEQYF
>TRBV7-2|TRBD1|TRBJ1-2
CASSPNGGAGGSYGYTF
>TRBV19|TRBD2|TRBJ2-1
CASSMAASGGNEQFF
>TRBV7-6|TRBD2|TRBJ2-5
CASSLEGGRRETQYF
>TRBV7-8|TRBD1|TRBJ2-2
CASSSDRLNTGELFF
>TRBV12-3/TRBV12-4|TRBD1|TRBJ1-2
CASSAQGFYGYTF
>TRBV3-1/TRBV3-2|NA|TRBJ2-7
CASSQGGEEQYF
>TRBV7-2|TRBD2|TRBJ2-3
CASSFRGGHADTQYF
>TRBV7-8|TRBD1|TRBJ1-2
CASSLGQGAGYGYTF
>TRBV7-9|NA|TRBJ2-3
CASSLTGLVTDTQYF
>TRBV2|TRBD1|TRBJ1-5
CASSGPGQGGDSNQPQHF
>TRBV24-1|NA|TRBJ2-1
CATSLSPGVSSYNEQFF
>TRBV15|TRBD1|TRBJ2-2
CATSRAPGTGVPGELFF
>TRBV28|NA|TRBJ1-1
CASSLRSGMAEAFF
>TRBV7-9|NA|TRBJ1-2
CASSFGDSGGYTF
>TRBV24-1|NA|TRBJ2-3
CATSEGGTDTQYF
>TRBV5-1|NA|TRBJ1-1
CASSPQGPNTEAFF
>TRBV4-1|NA|TRBJ1-5
CASSQEIVRDNQPQHF
>TRBV7-6|TRBD2|TRBJ2-1
CASSLSGSHGNEQFF
>TRBV29-1|TRBD1|TRBJ2-1
CSVGSTGYNEQFF
>TRBV2|NA|TRBJ1-1
CASSDAGNTEAFF
>TRBV11-3|NA|TRBJ2-1
CASSPGGDSYNEQFF
>TRBV3-1/TRBV3-2|NA|TRBJ2-1
CASSLESGGKAGNEQFF
>TRBV4-3|TRBD1|TRBJ2-5
CASSQETGDPKETQYF
>TRBV28|TRBD1|TRBJ1-3
CASTETGNPPGNTIYF
>TRBV28|NA|TRBJ1-1
CASSRTDEAFF
>TRBV5-1|TRBD1|TRBJ2-7
CASSPLQGDYEQYF
>TRBV4-2|TRBD1|TRBJ1-2
CASSRGQGSGPDGYTF
>TRBV28|NA|TRBJ1-2
CASSSHSYGYTF
>TRBV19|TRBD2|TRBJ2-2
CASSLAYSGGNTGELFF
>TRBV4-1|TRBD2|TRBJ2-2
CASSQVGPTPLAGGVDTGELFF
>TRBV9|TRBD2|TRBJ2-3
CASSVLAGMGTDTQYF
>TRBV29-1|NA|TRBJ2-7
CSVEVQAYEQYF
>TRBV11-2|NA|TRBJ1-2
CASSGTFGYTF
>TRBV28|NA|TRBJ2-1
CASGAPSSYNEQFF
>TRBV28|NA|TRBJ2-1
CASSFGGSPPNNEQFF
>TRBV27|NA|TRBJ2-5
CASRSGQGGGQETQYF
>TRBV28|NA|TRBJ2-5
CASSFLTEQETQYF
>TRBV7-2|TRBD1|TRBJ1-2
CASSLQGATNYGYTF
>TRBV9|NA|TRBJ1-1
CASSARGNTEAFF
>TRBV7-9|NA|TRBJ1-1
CASSPTDRNTEAFF
>TRBV19|TRBD2|TRBJ2-2
CASSMPNRAGDTGELFF